This is a list of T cell receptor beta chains from one sample in a study of T cell responses to AZD1222 COVID-19 vaccine. Method: immunoSEQ multiplex PCR; TCRdb's copy keeps in-frame clones and lacks some. The profile shows about 140,000 clones, under 95% of them singletons. This sample comprised peripheral blood, obtained 28 days after the second dose of the MenACWY control vaccine. These receptor sequences come from an adult who received the MenACWY meningococcal vaccine as a control. Each CDR3 is given with its conserved first and last residue. D genes are given only for firm matches. The size field is filled for only some rows; it gives once, few, many or a size class.

cdr3_aa,cdr3_nt,v_call,d_call,j_call,clone_size
CASSETEIRDSPLHF,TGTGCCAGCAGTGAAACTGAAATTCGGGATTCACCCCTCCACTTT,TRBV2,-,TRBJ1-6,-
CASGDSGAQETQYF,TGCGCCAGCGGGGATAGCGGGGCCCAAGAGACCCAGTACTTC,TRBV4-1,TRBD2,TRBJ2-5,-
CASSGGFQGQFLSGANVLTF,TGTGCCAGCAGTGGTGGGTTCCAGGGTCAGTTTCTCTCTGGGGCCAACGTCCTGACTTTC,TRBV6-1,-,TRBJ2-6,-
CASSPPFFVGGPTEQYF,TGTGCCAGCAGCCCGCCCTTTTTTGTAGGCGGCCCCACCGAGCAGTACTTC,TRBV7-3,-,TRBJ2-7,once
CASSLTGDYEQYF,TGTGCCAGCAGTCTGACAGGGGACTACGAGCAGTACTTC,TRBV12-3/TRBV12-4,TRBD1,TRBJ2-7,-
CASSFAPGQGGGNTIYF,TGTGCCAGCAGCTTCGCTCCGGGACAGGGTGGAGGAAACACCATATATTTT,TRBV7-2,TRBD1,TRBJ1-3,-
CASTLGGTSYEQYF,TGTGCCAGCACATTGGGCGGGACCTCCTACGAGCAGTACTTC,TRBV7-2,-,TRBJ2-7,-
CASSEAKGQGYEQYF,TGTGCCAGCAGTGAAGCGAAGGGACAGGGATACGAGCAGTACTTC,TRBV6-1,TRBD1,TRBJ2-7,-
CASSTGGVYGYTF,TGTGCCAGCAGTACCGGGGGGGTCTATGGCTACACCTTC,TRBV6-5,-,TRBJ1-2,-
CASSTIGPYEQYF,TGTGCCAGCTCAACCATTGGCCCCTACGAGCAGTACTTC,TRBV18,-,TRBJ2-7,-
CASSLITGGTGNTIYF,TGTGCCAGCAGCTTAATAACAGGGGGCACAGGAAACACCATATATTTT,TRBV7-2,TRBD1,TRBJ1-3,-
CASSEVGGYTF,TGTGCCAGCAGTGAAGTGGGGGGCTACACCTTC,TRBV6-1,-,TRBJ1-2,-
CASSRDPTDTQYF,TGTGCCAGCTCACGGGACCCCACAGATACGCAGTATTTT,TRBV18,-,TRBJ2-3,-
CASSPGQGAYEQFF,TGTGCCAGCAGCCCAGGACAGGGGGCCTATGAGCAGTTCTTC,TRBV5-6,TRBD1,TRBJ2-1,-
CASSTSGRRINNEQFF,TGTGCCAGCAGCACTAGCGGGAGGCGGATAAACAATGAGCAGTTCTTC,TRBV5-6,TRBD2,TRBJ2-1,-
CASSYSPKETQYF,TGTGCCAGCAGTTACTCCCCCAAGGAGACCCAGTACTTC,TRBV6-5,-,TRBJ2-5,-
CASSLGLADHEQYF,TGTGCCAGCAGCTTAGGATTGGCAGACCACGAGCAGTACTTC,TRBV7-8,-,TRBJ2-7,-
CASSPGLSGSKEQYF,TGTGCCAGCAGCCCAGGGTTAAGCGGGAGTAAGGAGCAGTACTTC,TRBV28,TRBD2,TRBJ2-7,-
CASSNGQGRNEKLFF,TGTGCCAGCAGCAACGGACAGGGCCGTAATGAAAAACTGTTTTTT,TRBV5-8,TRBD1,TRBJ1-4,once
CASSETSGSRKIYEQFF,TGTGCCAGCAGTGAGACTAGCGGGAGCCGAAAGATTTATGAGCAGTTCTTC,TRBV6-1,TRBD2,TRBJ2-1,-
CASSVFGPYTEAFF,TGTGCCAGCAGTGTTTTCGGGCCATACACTGAAGCTTTCTTT,TRBV25-1,-,TRBJ1-1,-
CASSQDGGTSYEQYF,TGTGCCAGCAGCCAAGATGGTGGGACCTCCTACGAGCAGTACTTC,TRBV3-1/TRBV3-2,-,TRBJ2-7,-
CASSHQGVPGYTF,TGCGCCAGCAGCCACCAGGGGGTCCCAGGCTACACCTTC,TRBV5-1,TRBD1,TRBJ1-2,-
CASSLGREQYF,TGTGCCAGCAGCTTAGGTCGCGAGCAGTACTTC,TRBV7-2,-,TRBJ2-7,-
CASTTATGFYGYTF,TGTGCCAGCACCACGGCCACAGGGTTCTATGGCTACACCTTC,TRBV11-2,-,TRBJ1-2,-
CASSSRGQGSIGYTF,TGTGCCAGCAGTTCCAGAGGACAGGGTTCGATCGGCTACACCTTC,TRBV27,TRBD1,TRBJ1-2,-
CASSLQVMSSGNTIYF,TGTGCCAGCAGCTTGCAGGTGATGAGCTCTGGAAACACCATATATTTT,TRBV5-8,-,TRBJ1-3,-
CASTLGTGGEQFF,TGTGCCAGCACACTCGGGACAGGGGGTGAGCAGTTCTTC,TRBV9,TRBD1,TRBJ2-1,-
CASSETRQETQYF,TGTGCCAGCAGTGAAACCCGCCAAGAGACCCAGTACTTC,TRBV6-4,-,TRBJ2-5,-
CASTPGPTPREKLFF,TGTGCCAGTACTCCGGGGCCCACGCCAAGGGAAAAACTGTTTTTT,TRBV19,-,TRBJ1-4,-
CASSETASGNTIYF,TGTGCCAGTAGTGAGACAGCCTCTGGAAACACCATATATTTT,TRBV19,-,TRBJ1-3,-
CASSEREYGYTF,TGTGCCAGCAGTGAAAGGGAGTATGGCTACACCTTC,TRBV2,-,TRBJ1-2,-
CASSRGQSGGTQYF,TGTGCCAGCAGCCGTGGACAGTCGGGGGGGACCCAGTACTTC,TRBV3-1/TRBV3-2,-,TRBJ2-5,-
CASSQMGGNYGYTF,TGTGCCAGCAGCCAGATGGGGGGCAACTATGGCTACACCTTC,TRBV3-1/TRBV3-2,-,TRBJ1-2,-
CASRRGTGNGYTF,TGTGCCAGTAGGCGCGGGACAGGGAATGGCTACACCTTC,TRBV19,TRBD1,TRBJ1-2,-
CASSDRDFNYNEQFF,TGCGCCAGCAGCGACCGGGACTTTAACTACAATGAGCAGTTCTTC,TRBV10-1,-,TRBJ2-1,-
CSVSGRVSYNEQFF,TGCAGCGTTAGCGGGAGGGTATCCTACAATGAGCAGTTCTTC,TRBV29-1,TRBD2,TRBJ2-1,-
CASSTLGQGYNSPLHF,TGTGCCAGTAGTACGCTGGGACAGGGGTATAATTCACCCCTCCACTTT,TRBV19,TRBD1,TRBJ1-6,once
CASSWGGRNPAFF,TGTGCCAGCAGTTGGGGTGGCCGTAATCCAGCTTTCTTT,TRBV28,-,TRBJ1-1,-
CASSLDRTSYEQYF,TGTGCCAGCAGCCTGGACAGGACTTCCTACGAGCAGTACTTC,TRBV3-1/TRBV3-2,TRBD1,TRBJ2-7,-
CASIPRTHYEQYF,TGTGCCAGCATTCCTCGGACACACTACGAGCAGTACTTC,TRBV21-1,-,TRBJ2-7,-
CASSEAPTLQETQYF,TGTGCCAGCAGTGAGGCCCCAACCCTCCAAGAGACCCAGTACTTC,TRBV2,-,TRBJ2-5,-
CASSLSGYEQYF,TGTGCCAGCAGCTTATCCGGGTACGAGCAGTACTTC,TRBV7-3,-,TRBJ2-7,-
CASSHNQPQHF,TGTGCCAGCAGCCACAATCAGCCCCAGCATTTT,TRBV28,-,TRBJ1-5,few
CASSFGASNEKLFF,TGTGCCAGCAGTTTCGGGGCTTCTAATGAAAAACTGTTTTTT,TRBV28,-,TRBJ1-4,-
CASRLLAGAYNEQFF,TGTGCCAGCAGACTACTAGCGGGAGCGTACAATGAGCAGTTCTTC,TRBV28,TRBD2,TRBJ2-1,-
CASSAQGDGYGYTF,TGTGCCAGCAGTGCCCAGGGGGATGGCTATGGCTACACCTTC,TRBV6-4,TRBD1,TRBJ1-2,-